The rows below give T cell receptor beta chains drawn from one sample of a study of cytomegalovirus exposure and HLA in healthy donors. Libraries were prepared by immunoSEQ multiplex PCR; TCRdb keeps only in-frame clonotypes and omits some of them. This sample has some 110,000 clones, with 70% to 75% found just once. Sample: PBMCs. The receptors originated from a woman aged 18-29 years in good health and CMV-seronegative. CDR3s include the opening cysteine and the closing phenylalanine or tryptophan. D genes are given only for firm matches. Only some rows state a clone size, as once, few, many or a class for expanded clones.

TRBV9	15	NA	TRBJ2-3	TRBD2	TGTGCCAGCAGCCTAGCGGGGGGGCACACAGATACGCAGTATTTT	CASSLAGGHTDTQYF
TRBV4-1	15	NA	TRBJ1-1	NA	TGCGCCAGCAGCCAAGAGCCCGGGGAAAAGACTGAAGCTTTCTTT	CASSQEPGEKTEAFF
TRBV5-1	16	NA	TRBJ2-7	TRBD1	TGCGCCAGCAGCTTGGCCGGGACACAGGGGGGCTACGAGCAGTACTTC	CASSLAGTQGGYEQYF
TRBV29-1	12	NA	TRBJ2-1	TRBD2	TGCAGCGTTGACAGGGAGGGAAATGAGCAGTTCTTC	CSVDREGNEQFF
TRBV7-3	16	NA	TRBJ2-1	TRBD2	TGTGCCAGCAGCCCCACGGGACTAGCGGGGGGGGATGAGCAGTTCTTC	CASSPTGLAGGDEQFF
TRBV5-1	16	NA	TRBJ2-2	TRBD1	TGCGCCAGCAGCCCCAGACAGGGTTCGCCCACCGGGGAGCTGTTTTTT	CASSPRQGSPTGELFF
TRBV5-1	17	NA	TRBJ2-7	NA	TGCGCCAGCAGCCACAGGGCCCCGTGGATTCTAACCTACGAGCAGTACTTC	CASSHRAPWILTYEQYF
TRBV6-1	14	NA	TRBJ1-2	NA	TGTGCCAGCAGGATCCCAGGGGAATTGAAAGGCTACACCTTC	CASRIPGELKGYTF
TRBV28	13	NA	TRBJ1-2	NA	TGTGCCAGCAGTTTAGGGTCGGGTGATGGCTACACCTTC	CASSLGSGDGYTF
TRBV29-1	13	NA	TRBJ2-1	TRBD2	TGCAGCGTTGCTCCCCGTCTAGCGGGGGACGCGTTCTTC	CSVAPRLAGDAFF
TRBV15	15	NA	TRBJ1-1	TRBD1	TGTGCCACCAGCAGAGATTTTTACAGGGGCTCTGAAGCTTTCTTT	CATSRDFYRGSEAFF
TRBV5-4	16	NA	TRBJ1-2	NA	TGTGCCAGCAGCTTCCTCCCAGGGGAGATAGGATATGGCTACACCTTC	CASSFLPGEIGYGYTF
TRBV4-1	17	NA	TRBJ1-5	NA	TGCGCCAGCAGTCGTATCTCGTTGGCAGGGGGCAATCAGCCCCAGCATTTT	CASSRISLAGGNQPQHF
TRBV6-1	17	NA	TRBJ2-2	NA	TGTGCCAGCAGTGAAAGTACTAGTTATGCGTTGTCCGGGGAGCTGTTTTTT	CASSESTSYALSGELFF
TRBV6-1	13	few	TRBJ1-5	NA	TGTGCCAGCTACGGACAGAACAATCAGCCCCAGCATTTT	CASYGQNNQPQHF
TRBV2	18	NA	TRBJ1-1	TRBD1	TGTGCCAGCAGGCCGGGTAGGACAGGGGAGGGGTCGGGCACTGAAGCTTTCTTT	CASRPGRTGEGSGTEAFF
TRBV28	14	NA	TRBJ1-4	NA	TGTGCCAGCACCCCGGGGGGGAAGGATGAAAAACTGTTTTTT	CASTPGGKDEKLFF
TRBV6-5	16	NA	TRBJ1-3	NA	TGTGCCAGCAGTTACTCGAGACAGAGCTCTGGAAACACCATATATTTT	CASSYSRQSSGNTIYF
TRBV5-1	15	few	TRBJ1-4	TRBD1	TGCGCCAGCAGCTTGACCGGGACAGGGGGCGAAAAACTGTTTTTT	CASSLTGTGGEKLFF
TRBV19	16	NA	TRBJ1-1	NA	TGTGCCAGTAATTCTTTAACCGGGGAGAGGAGGGCTGAAGCTTTCTTT	CASNSLTGERRAEAFF
TRBV5-1	14	NA	TRBJ2-3	TRBD2	TGCGCCAGCAGGTCAGCGGGGGGAGGCGATACGCAGTATTTT	CASRSAGGGDTQYF
TRBV6-5	13	NA	TRBJ2-5	NA	TGTGCCAGCAGTTACCGCCCCGGGGAGACCCAGTACTTC	CASSYRPGETQYF
TRBV7-3	13	NA	TRBJ1-1	NA	TGTGCCAGCAGCCCCCGAGAAAACACTGAAGCTTTCTTT	CASSPRENTEAFF
TRBV6-5	13	NA	TRBJ1-5	NA	TGTGCCAGCACACAGGGACGCAATCAGCCCCAGCATTTT	CASTQGRNQPQHF
TRBV4-1	14	NA	TRBJ1-6	NA	TGCGCCAGCAGCCCGGACAGTTTTAATTCACCCCTCCACTTT	CASSPDSFNSPLHF
TRBV27	15	few	TRBJ1-6	TRBD1	TGTGCCAGCACCCAGCGGGACAGGGGTTCATCACCCCTCCACTTT	CASTQRDRGSSPLHF
TRBV19	14	NA	TRBJ1-5	NA	TGTGCCAGTACCGGGACTAGTAGCAATCAGCCCCAGCATTTT	CASTGTSSNQPQHF
TRBV30	15	NA	TRBJ1-1	NA	TGCGCCTGGAGTGTAAGGGGGACCGTCAACACTGAAGCTTTCTTT	CAWSVRGTVNTEAFF
TRBV6-6	16	NA	TRBJ1-4	TRBD1	TGTGCCAGCAATATGTACCGGACAGGGGCGAACACAAAACTGTTTTTT	CASNMYRTGANTKLFF
TRBV19	13	NA	TRBJ1-1	TRBD1	TGTGCCAGTAGTATCGGAGGGGGCAGCGAAGCTTTCTTT	CASSIGGGSEAFF
TRBV10-1	17	NA	TRBJ2-1	TRBD2	TGCGCCAGCAGTGGGAGCCTAGCGGGGGCCTACTACAATGAGCAGTTCTTC	CASSGSLAGAYYNEQFF
TRBV15	12	NA	TRBJ1-1	NA	TGTGCCTCCCGAGATAAGAACACTGAAGCTTTCTTT	CASRDKNTEAFF
TRBV5-1	16	NA	TRBJ2-7	NA	TGCGCCAGCAGGCTCAGCCCAGGGTCAAGCTCCTACGAGCAGTACTTC	CASRLSPGSSSYEQYF
TRBV2	15	NA	TRBJ2-5	TRBD2	TGTGCCAGCAGTGAGGGACTAGCGGGCCTAGAGACCCAGTACTTC	CASSEGLAGLETQYF
TRBV30	14	few	TRBJ1-4	NA	TGTGCCTGGAGAATAAGACAGAGTAATGAAAAACTGTTTTTT	CAWRIRQSNEKLFF
TRBV5-6	16	once	TRBJ1-1	NA	TGTGCCAGCAGCTTGGACATCGGACCACAGGACACTGAAGCTTTCTTT	CASSLDIGPQDTEAFF
TRBV20-1	11	NA	TRBJ2-5	NA	TGCAGTGCCAGACAGAAAGAGACCCAGTACTTC	CSARQKETQYF
TRBV5-1	15	NA	TRBJ1-4	NA	TGCGCCAGCAGCTCGCAGGGAAGGGGGAATGAAAAACTGTTTTTT	CASSSQGRGNEKLFF
TRBV6-1	15	NA	TRBJ2-3	NA	TGTGCCAGCAGTGACAGGGTCCTAAACACAGATACGCAGTATTTT	CASSDRVLNTDTQYF
TRBV27	15	NA	TRBJ1-4	TRBD1	TGTGCCAGCAGCCATGGGACAGGGAGGGGTGAAAAACTGTTTTTT	CASSHGTGRGEKLFF